The 14 T cell receptor beta chains below all came from one sample that was sequenced in a study of prognosis after radiotherapy for stage I lung cancer. Genomic DNA served as the source from which two-round multiplex PCR generated TCR beta CDR3 amplicons. Amplification during the initial PCR round employed primers specific to each TRBV and TRBJ gene. TCRdb redid the calling of the multiplex PCR reads with MiXCR, one entry per CDR3 protein. The table shows fewer than 35,000 distinct CDR3 sequences, with about half occurring only once. The sample consisted of PBMCs, taken before or after stereotactic body radiation therapy (not recorded which). The receptors shown here come from a donor over 45 with non-small cell lung cancer.

This clonotype was counted many times. The V gene is TRBV7-2, the J gene TRBJ2-3; D is uncertain. Trimming pared 1 base from V and 5 bases from J, leaving 10 bases between. The CDR3 length is 14 residues. CDR1 and CDR2 (germline): SGHTA, FQGNSA. CDR3 region: CASSLESAEDTQYF. The DNA of the CDR3 is TGTGCCAGCAGCTTAGAGTCGGCGGAAGATACGCAGTATTTT.

The sample holds many counts of this clonotype. V usage is TRBV24-1 and J usage is TRBJ2-1; 9 bases map to TRBD2. CDR3 length: 15 amino acids. The V and J ends lost 9 bases and 7 bases, in that order; junction bases with no gene match: 12. In germline, CDR1 is KGHDR, CDR2 SFDVKD. In nucleotides, the CDR3 is TGTGCCACCGGGATCGCGGGAGGGCCAGGGAATGAGCAGTTCTTC. Residues: CATGIAGGPGNEQFF.

The table lists this clonotype with many counts. This chain uses TRBV12-3 or TRBV12-4 with TRBJ1-1, with D unclear. The V gene lost 8 bases and the J gene lost 1 base, with 8 bases spanning the gap. The CDR3 covers 12 residues. CDR3 protein: CASLWGNTEAFF. The CDR3 DNA follows: TGTGCCAGCCTTTGGGGGAACACTGAAGCTTTCTTT.

Ten or more counts support this clonotype. A read error may produce the germline difference seen at one junction end. The chain uses TRBV6-4 and TRBJ1-5, with TRBD1 identical over 8 bases. This CDR3 has 15 residues. Germline values: CDR1 MRHNA, CDR2 SNTAGT. CDR3 protein: CASSAFPGGNQPQHF. For the CDR3, the DNA is TGTGCCAGCAGCGCGTTCCCAGGGGGCAACCAGCCCCAGCATTTT.

With respect to this clonotype: A read error may produce the germline difference seen at one junction end. The chain couples TRBV7-8 to TRBJ2-7; 8 nucleotides align to TRBD2. The CDR3 consists of 13 residues. In germline, CDR1 is SGHVS, CDR2 FQNEAQ. In DNA form, the CDR3 reads TGTGCCATCAGCCGGGAGCGGGAGTACGGGCAGTACTTC. This translates into CAISREREYGQYF.

The sample holds one count of this clonotype. CDR3 DNA sequence: TGTGCCAGCGGACAGTCTGGAAACACCATATATTTT. Translating it yields CASGQSGNTIYF. This sequence joins TRBV6-1 and TRBJ1-3; weak D call: TRBD1 (6 bases). CDR3 length: 12 residues. V lost 8 bases and J 1 base, leaving 6 bases between the germline ends. Germline-derived CDR1 and CDR2 are MNHNS and SASEGT.

At least ten counts were recorded for this clonotype. The rearrangement joins TRBV20-1 to TRBJ2-3; 7 positions match TRBD1. The CDR3 totals 13 residues. The ends lost 5 bases at V and 0 bases at J; junction bases unmatched: 2. CDR1 and CDR2 from the germline V gene are DFQATT and SNEGSKA (reference sequence). CDR3 sequence (DNA): TGCAGTGCTTTGGGACAGAGCACAGATACGCAGTATTTT. This translates into CSALGQSTDTQYF.

This clonotype came up many times. The chain uses TRBV9 and TRBJ2-5, with D perhaps TRBD1 or TRBD2 (6 bases each). With 0 bases removed from V and 5 bases from J, the gap between germline ends came to 17 bases. This CDR3 has 16 residues. Germline V gene sequence: CDR1 SGDLS, CDR2 YYNGEE. CDR3 in amino acids: CASSVEGGRPPETQYF. CDR3 DNA: TGTGCCAGCAGCGTAGAGGGGGGAAGGCCTCCGGAGACCCAGTACTTC.

This clonotype was picked up a small number of times. A far larger clone is off by one base, so a read error is likely. V and J are TRBV6-4 and TRBJ2-3; D is undetermined. Trimming left V 5 bases short and J 1 base short, with 13 bases between. This CDR3 contains 15 residues. Germline lookup yields CDR1 MRHNA and CDR2 SNTAGT. The DNA of the CDR3 is TGTGCCAGCAGTTTATCCTCCCTAGGCACAGATACGCAGTATTTT. Translated, it gives CASSLSSLGTDTQYF.

Turning to this clonotype: A far larger clone differs by one base, so this is likely a read error. The chain carries TRBV7-8 and TRBJ2-6; 7 nucleotides line up with TRBD2. Trimming at V came to 8 bases and at J to 6 bases, leaving 10 bases not matched to a gene. Germline CDR1 and CDR2: SGHVS and FQNEAQ. This CDR3 comprises 15 residues. CDR3 region: CASSGGEGVANVLTF. Here the CDR3 DNA reads TGTGCCAGCTCAGGAGGGGAGGGTGTGGCCAACGTCCTGACTTTC.

With regard to this clonotype: It is likely a read error: a sequence one base away is far more abundant. The chain carries TRBV6-2 or TRBV6-3 and TRBJ2-1, with a possible D match to TRBD1 (5 bases). Between the trimmed V and J ends, which lost 2 bases and 10 bases, there was a span of 12 bases. The CDR3 totals 13 residues. Per the germline V gene, CDR1 is MNHEY and CDR2 is SVGEGT. The CDR3 reads CASSYPTVNEQFF. The CDR3 nucleotides read TGTGCCAGCAGTTACCCGACAGTGAACGAGCAGTTCTTC.

The chain links TRBV18 to TRBJ2-4; weak D call: TRBD2 (5 bases). The germline V gene has CDR1 KGHSH and CDR2 LQKENI. Trimming shortened V by 5 bases and J by 15 bases, and 17 bases separated the two germline ends. This CDR3 has 12 amino acids. CDR3 region: CASSDGSRGLYF. Written as DNA, the CDR3 is TGTGCCAGCTCAGATGGGAGCCGGGGATTGTACTTC.

Worth noting for this clonotype: A much larger clonotype is one base distant, so this may be a read error. The chain carries TRBV12-3 or TRBV12-4 and TRBJ2-5; TRBD1 agrees at 8 bases. After removal of 1 base from V and 10 bases from J, the junction contained 11 bases not matched to a gene. CDR3 length: 15 residues. The CDR3 region has the DNA TGTGCCAGCAGTTTAGGGTCGATGGGAACAGGGGGCCAGTACTTC. Translation: CASSLGSMGTGGQYF.

This clonotype appeared many times. J is TRBJ2-5 and V is TRBV12-3 or TRBV12-4; 7 bases line up with TRBD1. This CDR3 has 15 amino acids. The ends lost 3 bases at V and 2 bases at J; junction bases unmatched: 6. This chain's CDR3 is CASSFRQGRQETQYF. The CDR3 bases are TGTGCCAGCAGTTTTCGACAGGGAAGACAAGAGACCCAGTACTTC.